This T cell receptor (beta chain) derives from a study of cytomegalovirus exposure and HLA in healthy donors. Study context: A subsequent analysis reported that the roughly 120 validation repertoires were produced on the same platform that had also been used for the roughly 710 first-cohort repertoires.

Germline V gene sequence: CDR1 SEHNR, CDR2 FQNEAQ (reference sequence). The V and J ends lost 5 bases and 0 bases respectively, with 13 bases between them. CDR3 length: 16 amino acids. Sequencing used immunoSEQ multiplex PCR; TCRdb keeps in-frame clones, though not all of them. Counted here are 160,000 or so clones, around nine tenths occurring once; the ten biggest clones make up approximately 2.4%. Whole-study results and caveats: Three chains linked to CMV were shown in vitro to be specific for CMV antigens. A list of roughly 180 TCR beta chains associated with cytomegalovirus was given. Per published reports, the classifier diagnosed cytomegalovirus status with high specificity and sensitivity.

Of note for this clone: Its antigen is unidentified.

V gene TRBV7-9 combines with J gene TRBJ2-2; perhaps TRBD1 as D (7 bases). Material for sequencing was PBMCs. This receptor was obtained from a man aged 18 to 29 in good health and CMV-seropositive. CDR3 residues: CASSHRRGPNTGELFF. In DNA, the CDR3 is TGTGCCAGCAGCCACCGGAGGGGGCCGAACACCGGGGAGCTGTTTTTT.